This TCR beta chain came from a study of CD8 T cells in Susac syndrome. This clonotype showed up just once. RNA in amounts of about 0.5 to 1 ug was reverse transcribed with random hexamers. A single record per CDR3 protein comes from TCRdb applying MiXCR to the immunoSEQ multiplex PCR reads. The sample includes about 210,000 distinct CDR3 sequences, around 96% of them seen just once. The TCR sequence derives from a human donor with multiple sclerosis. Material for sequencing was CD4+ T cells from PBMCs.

The CDR3 region is CASSGGPLGYTF. For the CDR3, the DNA is TGTGCCAGCAGCGGGGGACCCCTTGGCTACACCTTC. The V and J genes are TRBV5-4 and TRBJ1-2; D is possibly TRBD1 (5 bases). Germline CDR1 and CDR2: SGHNT and YYREEE (reference sequence). This CDR3 region has 12 residues. Between the trimmed V and J ends, which lost 4 bases and 7 bases, there was a span of 11 bases.